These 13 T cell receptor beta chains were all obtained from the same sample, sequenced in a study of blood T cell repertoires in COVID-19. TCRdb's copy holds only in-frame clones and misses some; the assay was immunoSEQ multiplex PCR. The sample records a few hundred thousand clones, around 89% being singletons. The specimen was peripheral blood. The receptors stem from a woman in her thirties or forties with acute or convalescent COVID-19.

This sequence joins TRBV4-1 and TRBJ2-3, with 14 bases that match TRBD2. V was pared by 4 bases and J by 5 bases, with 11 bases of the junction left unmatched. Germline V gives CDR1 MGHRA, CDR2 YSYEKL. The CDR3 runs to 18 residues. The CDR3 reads CASSPLGLAGGQGDTQYF. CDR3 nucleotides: TGCGCCAGCAGCCCTCTCGGACTAGCGGGGGGCCAGGGAGATACGCAGTATTTT.

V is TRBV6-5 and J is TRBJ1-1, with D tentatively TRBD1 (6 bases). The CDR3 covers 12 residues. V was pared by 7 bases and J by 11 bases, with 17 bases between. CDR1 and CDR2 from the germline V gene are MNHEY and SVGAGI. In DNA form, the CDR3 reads TGTGCCAGCATACCAGGGGCAAGAGGGGCTTTCTTT. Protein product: CASIPGARGAFF.

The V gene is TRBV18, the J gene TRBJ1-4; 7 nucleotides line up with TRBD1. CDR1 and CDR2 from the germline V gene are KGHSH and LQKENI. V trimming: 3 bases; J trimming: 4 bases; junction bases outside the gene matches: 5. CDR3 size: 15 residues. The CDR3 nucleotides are TGTGCCAGCTCACCTACAGGGGCAAGTAATGAAAAACTGTTTTTT. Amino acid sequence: CASSPTGASNEKLFF.

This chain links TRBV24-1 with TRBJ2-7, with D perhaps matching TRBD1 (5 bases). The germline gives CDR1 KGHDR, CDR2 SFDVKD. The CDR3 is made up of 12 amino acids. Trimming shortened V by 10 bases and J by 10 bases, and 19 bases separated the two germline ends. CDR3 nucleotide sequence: TGTGCCACACGGCGGCAGGGCCTGACTCAGTACGTC. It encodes CATRRQGLTQYV.

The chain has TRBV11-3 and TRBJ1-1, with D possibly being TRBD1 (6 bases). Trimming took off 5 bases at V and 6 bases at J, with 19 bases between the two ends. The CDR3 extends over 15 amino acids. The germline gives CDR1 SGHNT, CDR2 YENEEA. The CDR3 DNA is TGTGCCAGCAGCCTCCGAGGGGGGGCTTTCGCTGAAGCTTTCTTT. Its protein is CASSLRGGAFAEAFF. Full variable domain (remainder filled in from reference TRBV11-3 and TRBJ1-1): EAGVVQSPRYKIIEKKQPVAFWCNPISGHNTLYWYLQNLGQGPELLIRYENEEAVDDSQLPKDRFSAERLKGVDSTLKIQPAELGDSAVYLCASSLRGGAFAEAFFGQGTRLTVV.

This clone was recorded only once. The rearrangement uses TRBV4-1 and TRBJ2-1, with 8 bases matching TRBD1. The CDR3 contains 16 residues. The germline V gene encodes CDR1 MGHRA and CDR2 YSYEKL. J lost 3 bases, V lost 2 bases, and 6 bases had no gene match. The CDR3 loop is CASSQLTGEGYNEQFF. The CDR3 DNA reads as TGCGCCAGCAGCCAACTGACAGGGGAAGGCTACAATGAGCAGTTCTTC.

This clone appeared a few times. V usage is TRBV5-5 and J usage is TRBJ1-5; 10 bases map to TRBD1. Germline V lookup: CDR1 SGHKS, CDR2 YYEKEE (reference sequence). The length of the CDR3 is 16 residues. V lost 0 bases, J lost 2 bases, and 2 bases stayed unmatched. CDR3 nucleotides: TGTGCCAGCAGCTTGGGACAGGGGGCGGGCAATCAGCCCCAGCATTTT. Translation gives CASSLGQGAGNQPQHF.

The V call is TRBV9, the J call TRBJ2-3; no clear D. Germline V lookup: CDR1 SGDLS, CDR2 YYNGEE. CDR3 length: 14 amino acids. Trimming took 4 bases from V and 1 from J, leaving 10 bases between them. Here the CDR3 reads CASSLNPGTDTQYF. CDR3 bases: TGTGCCAGCAGCCTAAACCCCGGCACAGATACGCAGTATTTT.

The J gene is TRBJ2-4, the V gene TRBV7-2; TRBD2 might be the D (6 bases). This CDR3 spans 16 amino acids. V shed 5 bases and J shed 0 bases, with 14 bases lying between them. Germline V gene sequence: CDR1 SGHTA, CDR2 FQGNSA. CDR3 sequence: CASSPRRGLAKNIQYF. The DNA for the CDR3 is TGTGCCAGCAGCCCGCGACGGGGACTAGCCAAAAACATTCAGTACTTC.

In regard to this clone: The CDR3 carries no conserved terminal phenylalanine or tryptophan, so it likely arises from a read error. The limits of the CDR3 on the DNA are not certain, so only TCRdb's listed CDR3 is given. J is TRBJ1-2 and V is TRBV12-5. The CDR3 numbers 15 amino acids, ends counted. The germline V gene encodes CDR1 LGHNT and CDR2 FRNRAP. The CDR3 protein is CASGSTSYGYTFGSG.

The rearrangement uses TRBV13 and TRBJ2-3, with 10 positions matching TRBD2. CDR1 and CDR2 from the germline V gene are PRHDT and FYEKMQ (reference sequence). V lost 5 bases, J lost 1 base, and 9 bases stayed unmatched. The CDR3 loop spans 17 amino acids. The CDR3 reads CASSPPGLAGGTDTQYF. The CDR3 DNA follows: TGTGCCAGCAGCCCCCCGGGGCTAGCGGGGGGCACAGATACGCAGTATTTT.

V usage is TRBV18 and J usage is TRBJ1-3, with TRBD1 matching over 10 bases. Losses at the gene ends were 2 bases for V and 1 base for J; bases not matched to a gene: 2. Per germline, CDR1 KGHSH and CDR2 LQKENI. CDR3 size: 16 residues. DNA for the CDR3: TGTGCCAGCTCACCAGGGACAGGGGCTTCTGGAAACACCATATATTTT. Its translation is CASSPGTGASGNTIYF.

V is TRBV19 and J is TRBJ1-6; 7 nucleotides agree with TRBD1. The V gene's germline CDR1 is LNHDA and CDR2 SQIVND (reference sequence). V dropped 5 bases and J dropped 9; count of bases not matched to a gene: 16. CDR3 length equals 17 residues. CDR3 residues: CASSRGDSVKAASPLHF. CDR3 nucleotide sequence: TGTGCCAGTAGTCGAGGGGACAGTGTAAAGGCCGCTTCACCCCTCCACTTT.